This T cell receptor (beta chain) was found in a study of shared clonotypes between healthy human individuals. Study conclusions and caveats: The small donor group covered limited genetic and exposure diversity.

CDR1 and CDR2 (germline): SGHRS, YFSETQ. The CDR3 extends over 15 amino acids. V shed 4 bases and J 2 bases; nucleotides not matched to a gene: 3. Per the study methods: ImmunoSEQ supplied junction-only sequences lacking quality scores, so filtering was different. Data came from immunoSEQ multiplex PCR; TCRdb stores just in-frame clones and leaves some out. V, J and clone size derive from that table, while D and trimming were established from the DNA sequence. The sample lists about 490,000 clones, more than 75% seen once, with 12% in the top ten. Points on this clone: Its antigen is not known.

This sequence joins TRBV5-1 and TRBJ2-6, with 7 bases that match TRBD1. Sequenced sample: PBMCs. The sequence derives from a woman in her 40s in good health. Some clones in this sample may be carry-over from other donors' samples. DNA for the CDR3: TGCGCCAGCAGCCCGACAGGGACTGGGGCCAACGTCCTGACTTTC. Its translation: CASSPTGTGANVLTF. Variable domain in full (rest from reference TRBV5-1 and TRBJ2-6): KAGVTQTPRYLIKTRGQQVTLSCSPISGHRSVSWYQQTPGQGLQFLFEYFSETQRNKGNFPGRFSGRQFSNSRSEMNVSTLELGDSALYLCASSPTGTGANVLTFGAGSRLTVL.